This TCR beta chain was profiled in a study of regulatory T cells in long-lasting Graves disease. Time point in this sample: newly diagnosed GD, antithyroid drugs for less than 3 months. PBMC-derived RNA was used for the TCR library. Sequencing libraries for TCR beta were prepared with iRepertoire HTBI primers and Arm-PCR of CDR3 regions. Using its own MiXCR run on the multiplex PCR reads, TCRdb lists one record per CDR3 protein. The profile shows some 450,000 distinct CDR3 sequences, about a sixth of them singletons. About this clonotype itself: The likely explanation is a read error, given a far larger clone one base away.

This CDR3 has 14 residues. The sample also formed part of further work on T cells in Graves' hyperthyroidism and ophthalmopathy.

This sequence joins TRBV12-3 or TRBV12-4 and TRBJ2-3, with D uncertain. Near its end, the DNA agrees better with TRBJ2-1, so the J call may be wrong. The TCR sequence derives from a woman younger than 45 with Graves disease. Sequenced material: peripheral blood mononuclear cells (PBMCs), taken at new diagnosis, from a patient treated with antithyroid drugs. In nucleotides, the CDR3 is TGTGCCAGCAGTCCCAGTGCGCCCCACTACGAGCAGTTCTTC. It specifies CASSPSAPHYEQFF.